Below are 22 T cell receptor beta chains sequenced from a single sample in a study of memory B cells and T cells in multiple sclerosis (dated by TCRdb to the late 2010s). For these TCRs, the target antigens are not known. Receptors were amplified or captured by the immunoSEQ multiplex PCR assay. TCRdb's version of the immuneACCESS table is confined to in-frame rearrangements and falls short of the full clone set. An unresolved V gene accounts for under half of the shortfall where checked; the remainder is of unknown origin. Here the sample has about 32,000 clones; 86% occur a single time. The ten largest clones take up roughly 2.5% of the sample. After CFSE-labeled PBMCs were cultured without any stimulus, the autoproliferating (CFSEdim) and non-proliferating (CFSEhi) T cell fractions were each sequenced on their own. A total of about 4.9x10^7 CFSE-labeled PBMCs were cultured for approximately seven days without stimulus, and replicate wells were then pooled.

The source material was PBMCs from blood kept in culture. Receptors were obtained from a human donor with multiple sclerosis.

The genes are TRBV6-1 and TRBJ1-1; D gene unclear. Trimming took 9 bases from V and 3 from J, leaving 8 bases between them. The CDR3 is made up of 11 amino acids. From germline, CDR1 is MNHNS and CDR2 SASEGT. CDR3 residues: CASAGYTEAFF. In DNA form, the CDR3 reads TGTGCCAGTGCGGGGTACACTGAAGCTTTCTTT.

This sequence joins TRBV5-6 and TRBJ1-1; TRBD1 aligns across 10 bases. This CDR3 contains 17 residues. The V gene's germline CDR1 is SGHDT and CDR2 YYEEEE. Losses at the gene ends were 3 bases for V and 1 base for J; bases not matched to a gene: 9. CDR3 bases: TGTGCCAGCAGCTCGACGGACAGGGGGAGTCAGAACACTGAAGCTTTCTTT. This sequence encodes CASSSTDRGSQNTEAFF.

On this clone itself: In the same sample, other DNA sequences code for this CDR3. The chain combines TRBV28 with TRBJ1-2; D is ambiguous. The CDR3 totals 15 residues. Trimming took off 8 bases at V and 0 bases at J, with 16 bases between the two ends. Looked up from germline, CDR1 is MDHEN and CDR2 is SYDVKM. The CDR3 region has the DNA TGTGCCAGCGCCTTAGTGGGCAGCCCTAACTATGGCTACACCTTC. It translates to CASALVGSPNYGYTF.

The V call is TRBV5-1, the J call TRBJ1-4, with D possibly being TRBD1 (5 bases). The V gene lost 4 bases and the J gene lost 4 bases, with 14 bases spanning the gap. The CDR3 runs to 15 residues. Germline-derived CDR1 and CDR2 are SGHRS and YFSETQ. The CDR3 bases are TGCGCCAGCAGCACTGACGGGGGGATTAATGAAAAACTGTTTTTT. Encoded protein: CASSTDGGINEKLFF.

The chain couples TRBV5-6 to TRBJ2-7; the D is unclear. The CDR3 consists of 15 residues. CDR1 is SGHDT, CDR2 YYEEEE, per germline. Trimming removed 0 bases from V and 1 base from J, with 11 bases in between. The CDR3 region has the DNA TGTGCCAGCAGCTTGGGAGGTACGCCGTCCTACGAGCAGTACTTC. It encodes CASSLGGTPSYEQYF.

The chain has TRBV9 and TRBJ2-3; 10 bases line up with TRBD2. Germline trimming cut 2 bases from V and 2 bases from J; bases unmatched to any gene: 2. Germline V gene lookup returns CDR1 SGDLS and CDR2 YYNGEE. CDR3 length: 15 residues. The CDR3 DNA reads TGTGCCAGCAGCGTCGGACTAGCGGTCACAGATACGCAGTATTTT. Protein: CASSVGLAVTDTQYF.

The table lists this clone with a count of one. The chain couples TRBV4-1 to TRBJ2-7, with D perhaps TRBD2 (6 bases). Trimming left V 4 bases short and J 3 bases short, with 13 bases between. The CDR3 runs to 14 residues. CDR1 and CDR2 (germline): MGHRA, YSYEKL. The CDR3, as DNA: TGCGCCAGCAGCCCCCCCGGGGGTGACTACGAGCAGTACTTC. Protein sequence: CASSPPGGDYEQYF.

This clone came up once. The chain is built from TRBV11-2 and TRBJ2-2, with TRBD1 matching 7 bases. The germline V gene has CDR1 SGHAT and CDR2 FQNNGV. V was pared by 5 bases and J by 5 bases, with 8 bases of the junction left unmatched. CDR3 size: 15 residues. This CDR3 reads CASSVRTGWTGELFF. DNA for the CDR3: TGTGCCAGCAGCGTGAGGACAGGCTGGACCGGGGAGCTGTTTTTT.

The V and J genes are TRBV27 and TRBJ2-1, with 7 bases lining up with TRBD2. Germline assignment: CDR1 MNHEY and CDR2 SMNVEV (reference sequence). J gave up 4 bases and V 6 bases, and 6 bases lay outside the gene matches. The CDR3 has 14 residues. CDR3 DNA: TGTGCCAGCAGGGGGACTATTGGGTACAATGAGCAGTTCTTC. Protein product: CASRGTIGYNEQFF.

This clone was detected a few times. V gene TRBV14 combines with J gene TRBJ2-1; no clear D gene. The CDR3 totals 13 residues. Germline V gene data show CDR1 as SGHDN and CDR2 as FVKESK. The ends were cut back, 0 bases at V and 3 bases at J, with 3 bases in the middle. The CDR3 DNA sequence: TGTGCCAGCAGCCAAGACTTCTACAATGAGCAGTTCTTC. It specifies CASSQDFYNEQFF.

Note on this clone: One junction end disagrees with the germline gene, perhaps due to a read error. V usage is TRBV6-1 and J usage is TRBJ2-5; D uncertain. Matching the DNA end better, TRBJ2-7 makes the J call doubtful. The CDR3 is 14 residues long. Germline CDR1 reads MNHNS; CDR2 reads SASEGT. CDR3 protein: CASREERSSYEQYF. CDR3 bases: TGTGCCAGCAGAGAAGAAAGAAGCTCCTACGAGCAGTACTTC.

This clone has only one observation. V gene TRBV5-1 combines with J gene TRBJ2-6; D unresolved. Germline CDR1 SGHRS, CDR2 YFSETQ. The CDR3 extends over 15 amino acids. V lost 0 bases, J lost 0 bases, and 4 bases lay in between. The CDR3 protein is CASSLVASGANVLTF. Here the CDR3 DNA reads TGCGCCAGCAGCTTGGTTGCCTCTGGGGCCAACGTCCTGACTTTC.

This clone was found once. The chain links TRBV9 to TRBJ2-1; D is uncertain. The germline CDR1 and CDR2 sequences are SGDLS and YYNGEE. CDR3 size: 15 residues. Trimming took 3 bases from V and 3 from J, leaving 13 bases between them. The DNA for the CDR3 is TGTGCCAGCAGCGGTGAGCGAGTGGGCTACAATGAGCAGTTCTTC. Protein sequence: CASSGERVGYNEQFF.

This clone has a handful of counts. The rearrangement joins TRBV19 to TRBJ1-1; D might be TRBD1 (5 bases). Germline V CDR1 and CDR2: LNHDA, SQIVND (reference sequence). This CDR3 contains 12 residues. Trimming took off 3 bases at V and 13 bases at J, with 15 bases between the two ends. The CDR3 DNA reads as TGTGCCAGTAGTATGGAAAACAGGAGGGTTTTCTTT. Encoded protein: CASSMENRRVFF.

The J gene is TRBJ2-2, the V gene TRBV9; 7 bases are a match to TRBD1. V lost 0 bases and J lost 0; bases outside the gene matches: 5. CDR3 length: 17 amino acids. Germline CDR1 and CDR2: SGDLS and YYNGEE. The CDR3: CASSVERTGTNTGELFF. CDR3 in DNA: TGTGCCAGCAGCGTAGAGAGGACAGGTACGAACACCGGGGAGCTGTTTTTT.

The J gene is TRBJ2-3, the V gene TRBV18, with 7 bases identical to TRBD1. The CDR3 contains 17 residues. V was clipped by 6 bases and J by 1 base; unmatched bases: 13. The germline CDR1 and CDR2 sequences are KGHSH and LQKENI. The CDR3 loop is CASSGGNRGFGTDTQYF. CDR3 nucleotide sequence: TGTGCCAGCTCTGGAGGCAACAGGGGTTTCGGCACAGATACGCAGTATTTT.

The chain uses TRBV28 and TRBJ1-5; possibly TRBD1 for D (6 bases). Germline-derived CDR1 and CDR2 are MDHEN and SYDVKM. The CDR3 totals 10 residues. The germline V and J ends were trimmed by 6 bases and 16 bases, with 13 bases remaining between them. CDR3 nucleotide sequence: TGTGCCAGCAGGGGGGCGGTATTACATTTT. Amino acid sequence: CASRGAVLHF.

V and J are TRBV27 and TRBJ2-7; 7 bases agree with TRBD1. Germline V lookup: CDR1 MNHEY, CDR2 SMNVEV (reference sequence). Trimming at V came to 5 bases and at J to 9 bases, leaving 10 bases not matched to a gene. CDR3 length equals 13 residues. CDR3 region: CASSLRDSKMQYF. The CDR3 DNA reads TGTGCCAGCAGTCTGAGGGACAGCAAAATGCAGTACTTC.

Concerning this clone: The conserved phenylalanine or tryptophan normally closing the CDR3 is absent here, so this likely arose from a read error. The CDR3 spells CASSGLSNYGYTL. The CDR3 DNA is TGCGCCAGCAGTGGGTTGTCTAACTATGGCTACACCCTC. The chain joins TRBV10-2 to TRBJ1-2; no firm D call. This CDR3 comprises 13 residues. V was trimmed by 4 bases and J by 0 bases, leaving 6 bases between them. Germline-derived CDR1 and CDR2 are WSHSY and SAAADI.

The CDR3 DNA sequence: TGTGCCAGCAGCACCGGTGGGACGTACCAAGAGACCCAGTACTTC. This encodes CASSTGGTYQETQYF. This chain uses TRBV13 with TRBJ2-5; either TRBD1 or TRBD2 may fit D (5 bases each). The CDR3 runs to 15 residues. Germline values: CDR1 PRHDT, CDR2 FYEKMQ (reference sequence). The V gene lost 5 bases and the J gene lost 0 bases, with 13 bases spanning the gap. Using reference TRBV13 and TRBJ2-5 for the parts outside the CDR3, the full variable domain is AAGVIQSPRHLIKEKRETATLKCYPIPRHDTVYWYQQGPGQDPQFLISFYEKMQSDKGSIPDRFSAQQFSDYHSELNMSSLELGDSALYFCASSTGGTYQETQYFGPGTRLLVL.

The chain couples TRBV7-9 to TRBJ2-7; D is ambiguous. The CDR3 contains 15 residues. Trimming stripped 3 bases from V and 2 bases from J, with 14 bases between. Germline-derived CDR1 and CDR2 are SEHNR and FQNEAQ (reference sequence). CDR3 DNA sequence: TGTGCCAGCAGCTTTATCCCGGGTCCGACCTACGAGCAGTACTTC. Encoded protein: CASSFIPGPTYEQYF.

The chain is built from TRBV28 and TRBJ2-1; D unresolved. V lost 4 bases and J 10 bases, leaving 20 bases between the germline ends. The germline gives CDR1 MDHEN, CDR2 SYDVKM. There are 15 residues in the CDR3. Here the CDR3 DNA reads TGTGCCAGCAGTTCGGAACCGGGCCTCAGAAGGGAGCAGTTCTTC. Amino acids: CASSSEPGLRREQFF.